The 11 T cell receptor beta chains below come from one sample, sequenced in a study of blood T cells in healthy people across ages. Combining a sample-barcoded 5' primer with a J-beta primer mix, a second PCR ran for about 6 to 12 cycles. TCRdb fed the 5' RACE reads into MiXCR, producing one record per CDR3 protein. The profile covers about 1.1 million distinct CDR3 sequences, with around two fifths appearing a single time and approximately 14% taken by the ten largest. The sequenced sample consisted of blood. The source of these receptors is a man between 18 and 29 years old in good health.

The chain joins TRBV4-3 to TRBJ2-5; 8 bases are shared with TRBD1. J lost 7 bases, V lost 0 bases, and 10 bases had no gene match. The germline V gene encodes CDR1 LGHNA and CDR2 YSLEER. This CDR3 region has 16 residues. In DNA, the CDR3 is TGCGCCAGCAGCCAAGAATATCGAACAGGGGGAGCGACCCAGTACTTC. The encoded protein is CASSQEYRTGGATQYF.

Only one count was recorded for this clonotype. This rearrangement joins TRBV27 to TRBJ2-7; no clear D gene. This CDR3 contains 16 residues. CDR1 is MNHEY, CDR2 SMNVEV, per germline (reference sequence). The V end was cut by 2 bases, the J end by 7 bases, with 21 bases between. The CDR3 is CASSLPPDTLYNEQYF. The CDR3 bases are TGTGCCAGCAGTTTACCCCCAGATACTCTATACAATGAGCAGTACTTC.

This clonotype was detected only a few times. V and J are TRBV4-1 and TRBJ2-5; D is uncertain. CDR3 length: 15 residues. Germline CDR1 MGHRA, CDR2 YSYEKL. V lost 0 bases and J lost 0, with 8 bases in between. The CDR3 sequence is CASSQEGSHQETQYF. CDR3 coding DNA: TGCGCCAGCAGCCAAGAAGGTAGTCACCAAGAGACCCAGTACTTC.

The CDR3 region is CAWGGGGMNTEAFF. As DNA, the CDR3 is TGTGCCTGGGGGGGCGGAGGGATGAACACTGAAGCTTTCTTT. The chain couples TRBV30 to TRBJ1-1; TRBD1 might be the D (6 bases). This CDR3 is built from 14 residues. Germline V gene lookup returns CDR1 GTSNPN and CDR2 SVGIG (reference sequence). V was pared by 5 bases and J by 0 bases, with 13 bases between.

The V call is TRBV12-5, the J call TRBJ2-2, with TRBD1 matching over 10 bases. Germline-derived CDR1 and CDR2 are LGHNT and FRNRAP. The CDR3 sequence is 15 residues long. V lost 4 bases and J lost 6; bases outside the gene matches: 5. In nucleotides, the CDR3 is TGTGCTAGTGGTTCTGGACAGGGGGACTCCGGGGAGCTGTTTTTT. This sequence encodes CASGSGQGDSGELFF.

The chain is built from TRBV19 and TRBJ1-2; the D is unclear. The CDR3 totals 11 residues. V dropped 6 bases and J dropped 4 bases, with 6 bases sitting between them. CDR1 LNHDA and CDR2 SQIVND come from the germline V gene (reference sequence). CDR3 loop: CASSEVYGYTF. Written as DNA, the CDR3 is TGTGCCAGTAGCGAGGTCTATGGCTACACCTTC.

This clonotype came up once. The rearrangement links TRBV2 to TRBJ1-2; 7 bases map to TRBD1. With 4 bases clipped from V and 8 bases from J, the junction kept 10 bases outside the gene matches. The CDR3 consists of 14 residues. Per the germline V gene, CDR1 is SNHLY and CDR2 is FYNNEI. CDR3: CASSGGATGLGYTF. In DNA form, the CDR3 reads TGTGCCAGCAGTGGGGGGGCGACAGGGTTGGGCTACACCTTC.

The V gene is TRBV12-3 or TRBV12-4, the J gene TRBJ2-7; 8 bases agree with TRBD2. J was trimmed by 0 bases and V by 6 bases; bases with no gene match: 7. This CDR3 is 15 amino acids long. The CDR3 nucleotides are TGTGCCAGCAGCCCTGGAGCGGGGGCCTCCTACGAGCAGTACTTC. This gives the protein CASSPGAGASYEQYF.

This clonotype was counted only a few times. The chain carries TRBV7-3 and TRBJ2-3; 7 bases agree with TRBD2. This CDR3 has 15 amino acids. V dropped 4 bases and J dropped 0; count of bases not matched to a gene: 4. Germline V gene sequence: CDR1 SGHTA, CDR2 FQGTGA. CDR3 nucleotides: TGTGCCAGCAGCTGGAGCGGGGAAAGCACAGATACGCAGTATTTT. Its protein product is CASSWSGESTDTQYF.

A word on this clonotype: One end of the junction is discordant with germline, which a read error may explain. J is TRBJ2-5 and V is TRBV29-1; no clear D gene. CDR3 size: 13 residues. Germline V CDR1 and CDR2: SQVTM, ANQGSEA. The DNA of the CDR3 is TGCAGCGTTGCCGGAGTACTCCAAGAGACCCTGTACTTC. Amino acid sequence: CSVAGVLQETLYF.

The chain uses TRBV3-1 and TRBJ2-1; D gene unclear. Trimming removed 2 bases at V and 3 bases at J, with 11 bases between. The CDR3 has 15 residues. The germline gives CDR1 LGHDT, CDR2 YNNKEL (reference sequence). CDR3 in DNA: TGTGCCAGCAGCCAAACAACATCTTACTACAATGAGCAGTTCTTC. Residues: CASSQTTSYYNEQFF.